Described below is a single TCR beta chain sequence and its context. Its antigen is as yet unknown. Clones were read by immunoSEQ multiplex PCR, and TCRdb kept only the in-frame ones, dropping some. The sample carries approximately 66,000 clones, 88% recorded once. The sample comes from a study of OX40 agonist ivuxolimab in advanced cancers. Looking at the study overall: In this trial design, patients received ivuxolimab intravenously at 0.01 to 10 mg/kg every 2 weeks. Of the participants, 40% to 50% had some prior anti-PD-1, anti-PD-L1 or anti-CTLA-4 therapy, which was allowed. Three dose-escalation patients had partial responses: one with hepatocellular carcinoma and two with cutaneous melanoma. Findings and caveats of the study: Among T cells, CD8+ cells averaged more expanded clones than CD4+ cells.

Looked up from germline, CDR1 is SNHLY and CDR2 is FYNNEI. The CDR3 has 13 amino acids. The V gene lost 9 bases and the J gene lost 0 bases, with 11 bases spanning the gap. The chain carries TRBV2 and TRBJ1-1; D is undetermined. The sample was CD4+ or CD8+ T cells sorted from blood, taken in a trial of the OX40 agonist ivuxolimab. The TCR originated in an adult with an advanced solid tumor such as melanoma, head and neck, liver or kidney cancer. The CDR3 DNA sequence: TGTGCCAGTAAGGGCCTCATGAACACTGAAGCTTTCTTT. Amino acid sequence: CASKGLMNTEAFF. Supplemented by reference TRBV2 and TRBJ1-1, the full variable domain reads EPEVTQTPSHQVTQMGQEVILRCVPISNHLYFYWYRQILGQKVEFLVSFYNNEISEKSEIFDDQFSVERPDGSNFTLKIRSTKLEDSAMYFCASKGLMNTEAFFGQGTRLTVV.